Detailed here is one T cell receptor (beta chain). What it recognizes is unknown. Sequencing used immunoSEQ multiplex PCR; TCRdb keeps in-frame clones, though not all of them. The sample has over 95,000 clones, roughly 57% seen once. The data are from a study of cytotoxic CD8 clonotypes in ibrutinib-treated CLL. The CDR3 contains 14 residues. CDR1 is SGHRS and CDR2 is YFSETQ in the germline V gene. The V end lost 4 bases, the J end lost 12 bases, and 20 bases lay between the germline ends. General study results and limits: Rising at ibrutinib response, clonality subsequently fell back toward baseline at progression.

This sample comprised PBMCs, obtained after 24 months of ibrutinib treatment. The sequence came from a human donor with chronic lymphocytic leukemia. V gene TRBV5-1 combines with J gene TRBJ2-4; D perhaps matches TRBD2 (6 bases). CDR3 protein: CASSRVEGGENQYF. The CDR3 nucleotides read TGCGCCAGCAGCCGCGTTGAGGGCGGGGAGAATCAGTACTTC.